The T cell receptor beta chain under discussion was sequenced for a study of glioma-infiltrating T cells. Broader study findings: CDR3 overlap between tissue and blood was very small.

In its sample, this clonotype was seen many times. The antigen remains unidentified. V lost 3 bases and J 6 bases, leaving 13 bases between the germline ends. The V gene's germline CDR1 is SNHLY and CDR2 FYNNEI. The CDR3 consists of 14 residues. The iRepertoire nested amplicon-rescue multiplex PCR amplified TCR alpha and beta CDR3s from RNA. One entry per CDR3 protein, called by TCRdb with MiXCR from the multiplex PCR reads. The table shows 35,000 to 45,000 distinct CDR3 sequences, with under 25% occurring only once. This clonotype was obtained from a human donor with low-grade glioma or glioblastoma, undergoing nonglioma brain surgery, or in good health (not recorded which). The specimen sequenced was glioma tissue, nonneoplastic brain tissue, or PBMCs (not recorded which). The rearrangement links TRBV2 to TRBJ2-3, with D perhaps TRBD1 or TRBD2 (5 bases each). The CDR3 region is CASSEGTTRDTQYF. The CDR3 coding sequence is TGTGCCAGCAGTGAGGGGACCACCCGGGATACGCAGTATTTT. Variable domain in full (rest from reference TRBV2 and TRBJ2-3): EPEVTQTPSHQVTQMGQEVILRCVPISNHLYFYWYRQILGQKVEFLVSFYNNEISEKSEIFDDQFSVERPDGSNFTLKIRSTKLEDSAMYFCASSEGTTRDTQYFGPGTRLTVL.